The sequence of this TCR beta chain was determined in a study of lymphopenia after photon versus proton radiotherapy. The repertoire was sequenced with immunoSEQ multiplex PCR; TCRdb's copy has only in-frame clones and lacks some. In the table there are some 3,000 clones, less than 95% of which are singletons. Trimming pared 5 bases from V and 6 bases from J, leaving 13 bases between. Germline-derived CDR1 and CDR2 are MDHEN and SYDVKM. The CDR3 extends over 14 amino acids. The specimen was peripheral blood, collected from a patient treated with photon-based radiotherapy. The sequence came from a woman between 70 and 85 years old with pancreatic cancer. The chain couples TRBV28 to TRBJ2-2; possible D gene TRBD1, 6 bases. The CDR3 DNA reads TGTGCCAGCAGTCCTCATACAGGGCCCGGGGAGCTGTTTTTT. Translating it yields CASSPHTGPGELFF. Filled out from reference TRBV28 and TRBJ2-2, the complete variable domain reads DVKVTQSSRYLVKRTGEKVFLECVQDMDHENMFWYRQDPGLGLRLIYFSYDVKMKEKGDIPEGYSVSREKKERFSLILESASTNQTSMYLCASSPHTGPGELFFGEGSRLTVL.